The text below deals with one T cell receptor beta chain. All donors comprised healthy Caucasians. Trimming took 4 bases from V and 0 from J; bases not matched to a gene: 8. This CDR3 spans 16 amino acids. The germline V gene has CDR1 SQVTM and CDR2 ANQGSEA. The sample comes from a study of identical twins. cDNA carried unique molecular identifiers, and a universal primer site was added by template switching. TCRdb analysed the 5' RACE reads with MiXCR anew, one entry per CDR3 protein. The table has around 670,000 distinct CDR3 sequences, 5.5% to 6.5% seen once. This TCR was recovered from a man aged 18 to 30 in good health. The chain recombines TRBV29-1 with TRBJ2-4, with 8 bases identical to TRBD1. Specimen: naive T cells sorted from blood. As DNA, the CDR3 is TGCAGCGTTGCAAAGACAGGGGAGATAGCCAAAAACATTCAGTACTTC. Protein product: CSVAKTGEIAKNIQYF.